This T cell receptor (beta chain) was retrieved from a study of shared clonotypes between healthy human individuals (dated by TCRdb to the early 2020s). Broadly, across the study: The cohort included a few men and a couple of women between 18 and 49 years of age. To estimate repertoire size and how much clonotypes are shared between individuals, the study performed deep sequencing of blood TCR repertoires from 4 to 6 healthy adults. To increase sequencing depth and limit assay-specific biases, TCR repertoire library preparation and sequencing were carried out by different laboratories using diverse techniques. Each donor's leukapheresis produced roughly between roughly 0.85 and 9.5 billion PBMCs. For each donor, three plates each were used for CD4 naive and CD4 memory, two plates were used for CD8 naive, and one plate was used for CD8 memory. The paper's findings and limits, for the study overall: The small number of donors limited the genetic and exposure-history diversity represented. Incomplete sequencing was indicated by rarefaction of sorted-subset datasets, despite the large sequencing depth. Pairwise subsampling indicated that sequencing depth was expected to affect the degree of clonotype sharing among donors. Naive subsets generally had larger estimated clonotype richness than memory subsets. Clonotypes shared by all four sorted-subset donors showed higher generation probabilities than non-shared clonotypes. Across a handful of donors, around 5% of naive CD4, around 3.5% of naive CD8, roughly 2.3% of memory CD4, and approximately 0.4% of memory CD8 clonotypes were shared. Only blood was sampled, and tissue TCR repertoires likely differ from those in blood.

On this clone: Its target antigen remains unknown. No per-base quality is available; no much larger clone lies one base away.

Using the deep immunoSEQ assay, TCR CDR3 regions were amplified from genomic DNA by multiplex PCR. For each cell subset, the extracted genomic DNA was distributed evenly across all wells of several immunoSEQ 96-well plates, and each plate served as one replicate. For sorted subsets, 200 to 250 ng of genomic DNA, equivalent to roughly 33,000 T cell genomes, went into each replicate PCR. Purified libraries were quantified with a Qubit 3.0 fluorometer, sized on a Bioanalyzer 2100, and re-quantified with the KAPA Library Quantification kit. A separate single-read 150-cycle Illumina NextSeq 550 flow cell was used to sequence each immunoSEQ 96-well plate. On the study's bioinformatics: The immunoSEQ output contained only junctional sequences without quality scores, so filtering could not match that applied to full-length reads. To assign V/J genes and CDR3, sequences were annotated against IMGT germline references using PyIR, a Python wrapper for IgBLAST v1.9. Reads were filtered out if the reads had weak V/J assignments (E-value above 1e-6), no CDR3, stop codons, out-of-frame junctions, or ambiguous translated residues. V3J clonotypes were defined as sequences sharing an identical inferred V gene, J gene, and CDR3 amino acid sequence. Percentage overlap between repertoires was calculated by dividing the number of shared unique clonotypes by the size of the smaller repertoire. Richness of each repertoire was evaluated using RTK rarefaction, the Chao1 estimator, and Recon v2.1 estimates of unobserved clonotypes. Generation probabilities for all TCRbeta clonotypes obtained by the gDNA method from a handful of donors were computed using OLGA. Entries here come from immuneACCESS through TCRdb and include only in-frame sequences with V and J called. Some clones fail to appear in such tables; in the studies checked, an unresolved V gene covers under half of the shortfall, and the cause of the remainder is unknown. D and trimming were read from the DNA, whereas the V and J calls and clone size are those reported in that table. Counted in this sample were about 2.4 million clones; under 95% of them appeared once. The ten biggest clones cover 0.36% of the sample.

The donors were healthy, HIV-negative adults who had no recently reported acute infections or vaccinations. Only Caucasian adults living in Nashville, Tennessee, USA were represented among the donors. Magnetic negative selection was used to enrich CD4+ T cells, after which naive cells were positively selected on CD45RA and the negative fraction became the memory subset. Blood was collected by leukapheresis, and PBMCs were isolated by Ficoll-Histopaque density gradient centrifugation and then cryopreserved in liquid nitrogen vapor phase. Analytical flow cytometry was used to check the purity and quantity of each magnetically sorted T cell population. From each sorted fraction, genomic DNA was isolated and quantified by UV absorbance on a Nanodrop 2000c. The germline V gene yields SGHVS for CDR1 and FNYEAQ for CDR2. Trimming removed 4 bases from V and 1 base from J, leaving 8 bases between the germline ends. Reading from cysteine to phenylalanine, the CDR3 counts 13 amino acids. The read is trimmed to its CDR3 DNA, 39 bases read in frame from base 1.

The TCR sequence derives from a man aged 18-30 years in good health. Some clones in this sample may be carry-over from other donors' samples. Sequencing used naive CD4+ T cells from PBMCs. The cell subset or site tag for this specimen amounts to: CD45RA+ positively selected. This sequence uses TRBV7-6 and TRBJ2-7; the D gene could be TRBD1 or TRBD2, each one agreeing over 6 bases. The CDR3 protein: CASSWGASYEQYF. The bases are TGTGCCAGCAGCTGGGGGGCGTCCTACGAGCAGTACTTC.